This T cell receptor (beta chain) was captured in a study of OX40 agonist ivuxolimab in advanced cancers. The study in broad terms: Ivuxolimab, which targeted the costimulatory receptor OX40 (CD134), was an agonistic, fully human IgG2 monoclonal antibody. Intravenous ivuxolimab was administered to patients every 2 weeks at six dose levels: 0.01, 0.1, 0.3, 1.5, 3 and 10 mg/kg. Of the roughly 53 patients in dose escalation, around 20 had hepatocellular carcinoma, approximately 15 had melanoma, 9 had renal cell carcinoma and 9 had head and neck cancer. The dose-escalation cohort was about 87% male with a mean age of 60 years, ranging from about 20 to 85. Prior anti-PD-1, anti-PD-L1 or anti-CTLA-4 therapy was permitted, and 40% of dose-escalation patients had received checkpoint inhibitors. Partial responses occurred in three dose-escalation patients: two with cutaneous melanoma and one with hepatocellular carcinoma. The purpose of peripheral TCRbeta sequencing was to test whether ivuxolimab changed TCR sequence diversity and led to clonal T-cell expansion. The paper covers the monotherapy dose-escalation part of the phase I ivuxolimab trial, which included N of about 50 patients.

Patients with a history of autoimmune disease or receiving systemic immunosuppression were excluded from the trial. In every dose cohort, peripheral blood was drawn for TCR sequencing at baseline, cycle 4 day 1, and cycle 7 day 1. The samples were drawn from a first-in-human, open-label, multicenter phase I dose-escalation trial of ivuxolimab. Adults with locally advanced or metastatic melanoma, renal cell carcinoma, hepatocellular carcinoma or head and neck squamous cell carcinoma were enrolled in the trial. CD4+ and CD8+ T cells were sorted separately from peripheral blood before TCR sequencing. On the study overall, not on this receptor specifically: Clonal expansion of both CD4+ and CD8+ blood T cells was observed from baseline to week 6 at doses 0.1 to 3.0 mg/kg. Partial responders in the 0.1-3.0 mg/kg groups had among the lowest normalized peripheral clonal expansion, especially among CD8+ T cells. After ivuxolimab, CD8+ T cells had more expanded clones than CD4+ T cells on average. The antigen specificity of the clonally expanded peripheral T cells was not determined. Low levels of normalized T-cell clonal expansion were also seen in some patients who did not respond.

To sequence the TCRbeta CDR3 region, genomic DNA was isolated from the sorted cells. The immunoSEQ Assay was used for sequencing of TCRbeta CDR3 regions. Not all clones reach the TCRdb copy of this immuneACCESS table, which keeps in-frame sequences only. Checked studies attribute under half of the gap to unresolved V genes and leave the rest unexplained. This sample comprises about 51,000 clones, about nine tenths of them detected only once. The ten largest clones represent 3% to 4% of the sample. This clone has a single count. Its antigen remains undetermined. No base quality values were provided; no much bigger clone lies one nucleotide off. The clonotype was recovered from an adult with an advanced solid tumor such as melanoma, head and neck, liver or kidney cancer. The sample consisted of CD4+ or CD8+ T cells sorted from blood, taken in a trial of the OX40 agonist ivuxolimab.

The CDR3 region has the sequence CAISESGPEAETQYF. In nucleotide form, the sequence is TGTGCCATCAGTGAGTCGGGACCCGAGGCTGAGACCCAGTACTTC. The rearrangement combines TRBV10-3 with TRBJ2-5; the D region may be TRBD1 or TRBD2, each matching 5 bases equally. The CDR3 starts with the cysteine, ends with the phenylalanine, and has 15 residues. Only the CDR3 DNA stays, 45 bases, in frame from base 1. V drops 0 bases and J drops 5 bases, leaving 13 bases in between. From the germline V gene, CDR1 is ENHRY and CDR2 is SYGVKD.